Listed here are 27 T cell receptor beta chains from one sample, sequenced in a study of blood T cell repertoires in COVID-19. Measured with immunoSEQ multiplex PCR; TCRdb has only the in-frame clones, and not every one. In the table there are 180,000 or so clones, roughly 88% of which are singletons. What was sequenced was PBMCs or T cells enriched from blood (not recorded which). The receptors were sampled from a woman aged 25 to 39 who had recovered from COVID-19.

J is TRBJ1-1 and V is TRBV27, with 9 positions matching TRBD1. Germline values: CDR1 MNHEY, CDR2 SMNVEV (reference sequence). The CDR3 length is 16 residues. The trim removed 0 bases at V and 3 bases at J, leaving 5 bases unmatched. CDR3 residues: CASSLSWDREDTEAFF. The CDR3 DNA is TGTGCCAGCAGTTTATCCTGGGACAGGGAGGACACTGAAGCTTTCTTT.

The rearrangement joins TRBV28 to TRBJ2-1; 12 nucleotides match TRBD2. CDR3 length: 16 amino acids. The ends lost 6 bases at V and 9 bases at J; junction bases unmatched: 12. Germline lookup yields CDR1 MDHEN and CDR2 SYDVKM. In nucleotides, the CDR3 is TGTGCCAGCAGCCGGACTAGACTAGCGGGGGCTTCTGAGCAGTTCTTC. Encoded protein: CASSRTRLAGASEQFF.

The chain recombines TRBV14 with TRBJ1-2; TRBD1 agrees at 7 bases. V lost 8 bases, J lost 7 bases, and 10 bases stayed unmatched. This CDR3 contains 13 residues. CDR1 and CDR2 from the germline V gene are SGHDN and FVKESK. The CDR3 is CASRPTGIGGYTF. The CDR3 DNA sequence: TGTGCCAGCCGACCGACAGGGATAGGTGGCTACACCTTC.

This chain's CDR3 is CSASWTSGSYEQYF. The CDR3 DNA follows: TGCAGTGCTAGTTGGACTAGCGGGAGCTACGAGCAGTACTTC. This rearrangement joins TRBV20-1 to TRBJ2-7; TRBD2 matches at 13 bases. After removal of 3 bases from V and 3 bases from J, the junction contained 2 bases not matched to a gene. This CDR3 is built from 14 residues. Germline V CDR1 and CDR2: DFQATT, SNEGSKA (reference sequence).

A single count supports this clone. The CDR3 bases are TGTGCCAGCAGTGATGACTATCGGGGACTAGCGGGAGAGGTCGAGCAGTACTTC. Its translation: CASSDDYRGLAGEVEQYF. The chain couples TRBV6-1 to TRBJ2-7, with 14 bases fitting TRBD2. The ends lost 3 bases at V and 6 bases at J; junction bases unmatched: 13. This CDR3 is built from 18 residues. Germline lookup yields CDR1 MNHNS and CDR2 SASEGT.

The chain combines TRBV24-1 with TRBJ2-2, with no clear D. V was clipped by 9 bases and J by 4 bases, with 8 bases between them. CDR3 length: 12 amino acids. The germline V gene encodes CDR1 KGHDR and CDR2 SFDVKD. CDR3 nucleotide sequence: TGTGCCACCGCACAGCTCACCGGGGAGCTGTTTTTT. This codes for CATAQLTGELFF.

The chain uses TRBV5-4 and TRBJ2-1, with D perhaps TRBD2 (6 bases). The CDR3 length is 15 residues. Germline loops: CDR1 SGHNT, CDR2 YYREEE (reference sequence). The germline V and J ends were trimmed by 5 bases and 4 bases, with 16 bases remaining between them. The CDR3 sequence is CASRGGGVTYNEQFF. In DNA, the CDR3 is TGTGCCAGCAGGGGTGGCGGGGTAACGTACAATGAGCAGTTCTTC.

The J gene is TRBJ2-3, the V gene TRBV11-2; 10 nucleotides agree with TRBD2. The CDR3 runs to 16 residues. The V gene's germline CDR1 is SGHAT and CDR2 FQNNGV. V dropped 1 base and J dropped 0; count of bases not matched to a gene: 1. The CDR3 bases are TGTGCCAGCAGCTTAGTACTAGCGGGGAGCACAGATACGCAGTATTTT. Amino acid sequence: CASSLVLAGSTDTQYF.

This chain joins TRBV28 and TRBJ2-7, with TRBD2 matching 15 bases. The CDR3 is 17 residues long. V was pared by 6 bases and J by 2 bases, with 8 bases of the junction left unmatched. Per germline, CDR1 MDHEN and CDR2 SYDVKM. CDR3 DNA: TGTGCCAGCAGCCCGGGACTAGCGGGAGGCCCCACCTACGAGCAGTACTTC. This sequence encodes CASSPGLAGGPTYEQYF.

The chain combines TRBV7-2 with TRBJ2-2, with D possibly TRBD2 on 6 matching bases. The CDR3 has 18 amino acids. Germline CDR1 reads SGHTA; CDR2 reads FQGNSA. Trimming stripped 4 bases from V and 3 bases from J, with 21 bases between. The CDR3 sequence: CASSSLVEGVWDTGELFF. The CDR3 nucleotides read TGTGCCAGCAGCTCCCTGGTGGAGGGCGTTTGGGACACCGGGGAGCTGTTTTTT.

The rearrangement joins TRBV7-2 to TRBJ2-6; maybe TRBD1 (5 bases). V shed 5 bases and J shed 4 bases, with 9 bases lying between them. The CDR3 spans 14 residues. In germline, CDR1 is SGHTA, CDR2 FQGNSA. CDR3 sequence (DNA): TGTGCCAGCAGCCTGGACACCGGGGCCAACGTCCTGACTTTC. This translates into CASSLDTGANVLTF.

This clone was counted between two and nine times. The chain uses TRBV29-1 and TRBJ1-2; TRBD1 matches 8 bases. Germline assignment: CDR1 SQVTM and CDR2 ANQGSEA. J was trimmed by 0 bases and V by 3 bases; bases with no gene match: 6. This CDR3 is built from 15 residues. CDR3 sequence reads: CSVDATGGTNYGYTF. As DNA, the CDR3 is TGCAGCGTTGACGCTACAGGGGGAACTAACTATGGCTACACCTTC.

The chain combines TRBV6-5 with TRBJ2-1; 8 bases line up with TRBD2. Germline CDR1 is MNHEY and CDR2 is SVGAGI. This CDR3 has 14 amino acids. Losses at the gene ends were 6 bases for V and 6 bases for J; bases not matched to a gene: 7. Here the CDR3 reads CASSRAGEVNEQFF. CDR3 DNA sequence: TGTGCCAGCAGCCGAGCGGGAGAGGTCAATGAGCAGTTCTTC.

This chain connects TRBV6-4 to TRBJ2-1; the match to TRBD1 covers 7 bases. CDR3 length: 15 residues. Germline V gives CDR1 MRHNA, CDR2 SNTAGT. V was pared by 7 bases and J by 5 bases, with 11 bases of the junction left unmatched. The CDR3 coding sequence is TGTGCCAGCAAGGCGGAACAGGGGATCCACAATGAGCAGTTCTTC. This translates into CASKAEQGIHNEQFF.

The CDR3 is CSHRRVTEAFF. The DNA for the CDR3 is TGCAGTCACCGCAGGGTAACTGAAGCTTTCTTT. V gene TRBV20-1 combines with J gene TRBJ1-1; tentative D call: TRBD1 (5 bases). V shed 8 bases and J shed 5 bases, with 12 bases lying between them. The CDR3 contains 11 residues. CDR1 is DFQATT, CDR2 SNEGSKA, per germline (reference sequence).

This clone was observed once. This chain joins TRBV24-1 and TRBJ2-1; possibly TRBD2 for D (5 bases). V dropped 0 bases and J dropped 4 bases, with 12 bases sitting between them. The germline V gene has CDR1 KGHDR and CDR2 SFDVKD. The CDR3 is 16 amino acids. The CDR3 DNA follows: TGTGCCACCAGTGATTTGTCGGCTAGCAGATACAATGAGCAGTTCTTC. This codes for CATSDLSASRYNEQFF.

This rearrangement joins TRBV27 to TRBJ1-2; D ambiguous. Germline loops: CDR1 MNHEY, CDR2 SMNVEV (reference sequence). This CDR3 region has 15 residues. Trimming cost V 6 bases and J 4 bases, with 18 bases left between them. Written as DNA, the CDR3 is TGTGCCAGCAGAATCGGGTCCGGAAACGCCTATGGCTACACCTTC. This sequence encodes CASRIGSGNAYGYTF.

This clone was detected a few times. Other DNA sequences within the sample encode an identical CDR3. This chain connects TRBV2 to TRBJ1-6, with TRBD1 as a possible D gene (6 bases). Trimming pared 6 bases from V and 5 bases from J, leaving 14 bases between. The CDR3 has 15 amino acids. CDR1 SNHLY and CDR2 FYNNEI come from the germline V gene. CDR3 coding DNA: TGTGCCAGCAGGACAGGAGATCGGAATAATTCACCCCTCCACTTT. It encodes CASRTGDRNNSPLHF.

The V and J genes are TRBV7-9 and TRBJ1-3, with 7 bases identical to TRBD1. The CDR3 totals 14 residues. Germline CDR1 is SEHNR and CDR2 is FQNEAQ (reference sequence). V lost 5 bases and J lost 4; bases outside the gene matches: 5. DNA of the CDR3: TGTGCCAGCAGCCCCGACAGGGTAGGAAACACCATATATTTT. The encoded protein is CASSPDRVGNTIYF. Complete variable domain (other parts from reference TRBV7-9 and TRBJ1-3): DTGVSQNPRHKITKRGQNVTFRCDPISEHNRLYWYRQTLGQGPEFLTYFQNEAQLEKSRLLSDRFSAERPKGSFSTLEIQRTEQGDSAMYLCASSPDRVGNTIYFGEGSWLTVV.

This clone occurred a few times. This chain uses TRBV19 with TRBJ1-1, with D perhaps matching TRBD1 (6 bases). V lost 8 bases and J 5 bases, leaving 15 bases between the germline ends. This CDR3 has 13 amino acids. Per germline, CDR1 LNHDA and CDR2 SQIVND (reference sequence). The CDR3 DNA is TGTGCCAGTGGACAGAAAGGGGATACTGAAGCTTTCTTT. This translates into CASGQKGDTEAFF.

V gene TRBV30 combines with J gene TRBJ1-5; TRBD1 matches at 7 bases. The CDR3 consists of 17 residues. The germline gives CDR1 GTSNPN, CDR2 SVGIG (reference sequence). V was clipped by 0 bases and J by 0 bases; unmatched bases: 8. The CDR3 DNA reads as TGTGCCTGGAGTGTATCAGGGGGTTCCTATAGCAATCAGCCCCAGCATTTT. The encoded protein is CAWSVSGGSYSNQPQHF.

The chain employs TRBV11-3 and TRBJ2-1, with TRBD2 matching 11 bases. Unmatched junction bases numbered 7, after V lost 5 bases and J lost 7 bases. CDR1 SGHNT and CDR2 YENEEA come from the germline V gene. The CDR3 has 15 residues. This CDR3 is CASSLGTSGGNEQFF. As DNA, the CDR3 is TGTGCCAGCAGCCTTGGGACTAGCGGAGGGAATGAGCAGTTCTTC. The full variable domain, rest sourced from reference TRBV11-3 and TRBJ2-1, is EAGVVQSPRYKIIEKKQPVAFWCNPISGHNTLYWYLQNLGQGPELLIRYENEEAVDDSQLPKDRFSAERLKGVDSTLKIQPAELGDSAVYLCASSLGTSGGNEQFFGPGTRLTVL.

The rearrangement links TRBV5-1 to TRBJ1-5, with a weak D call TRBD1 (6 bases). Germline V gene data show CDR1 as SGHRS and CDR2 as YFSETQ. CDR3 length: 15 residues. The V gene lost 4 bases and the J gene lost 3 bases, with 14 bases spanning the gap. The CDR3 nucleotides are TGCGCCAGCAGCGAACAGGGCCTCCCCAATCAGCCCCAGCATTTT. Encoded protein: CASSEQGLPNQPQHF.

For the CDR3, the DNA is TGTGCCAGCAGCTTAGCGTTTGCAGACCAAGAGACCCAGTACTTC. Its protein is CASSLAFADQETQYF. The chain is built from TRBV11-1 and TRBJ2-5; D is uncertain. The length of the CDR3 is 15 residues. V was shortened by 0 bases and J by 0 bases, with 8 bases between the two germline ends. CDR1 and CDR2 (germline): SGHAT, FQDESV (reference sequence).

This clone has a handful of counts. The chain links TRBV27 to TRBJ2-7; no definite D call. Germline V CDR1 and CDR2: MNHEY, SMNVEV (reference sequence). V lost 0 bases and J lost 12, with 15 bases in between. CDR3 length: 13 residues. CDR3 sequence reads: CASSLSGLLEWYF. DNA for the CDR3: TGTGCCAGCAGTTTATCGGGCCTACTTGAGTGGTACTTC.

This rearrangement joins TRBV18 to TRBJ2-1; D is undetermined. This CDR3 contains 15 residues. CDR1 and CDR2 from the germline V gene are KGHSH and LQKENI. Trimming cost V 0 bases and J 1 base, with 7 bases left between them. CDR3 coding DNA: TGTGCCAGCTCACCACCGGCGGATTCCTACAATGAGCAGTTCTTC. It is translated as CASSPPADSYNEQFF.

The chain couples TRBV10-1 to TRBJ1-1, with D unresolved. The CDR3 is 13 amino acids. In germline, CDR1 is WNHNN, CDR2 SYGVQD (reference sequence). V lost 10 bases to trimming and J lost 1 base, with 13 bases between them. Here the CDR3 DNA reads TGCGCCACCAAACTCGCGGCGAACACTGAAGCTTTCTTT. Translation: CATKLAANTEAFF.